This T cell receptor (beta chain) stems from a study of glioma-infiltrating T cells after dendritic cell vaccination. On the study more broadly: Monocyte-derived dendritic cells, cultured 7 to 8 days with IL-4 and GM-CSF, were pulsed with autologous tumor lysate. General study points: Few patients contributed both blood and tumor specimens.

Only one count was recorded for this clone. No antigen is known for it. The CDR3 extends over 16 amino acids. Trimming removed 0 bases from V and 1 base from J, with 10 bases in between. Germline V lookup: CDR1 LGHNA, CDR2 YNFKEQ. TCRdb keeps only in-frame clones here, not all; method: immunoSEQ multiplex PCR. Counted here are 55,000 to 75,000 clones, approximately 80% occurring once; the ten biggest clones make up 15% to 18%. Time point here: after dendritic cell vaccination, including at tumor progression/relapse. All glioblastoma patients lacked an isocitrate dehydrogenase mutation. Blood PBMC samples: pre-vaccination, two weeks post third vaccination, and at tumor progression.

The sequenced sample was blood, obtained after dendritic cell vaccination. The receptor was derived from a human donor with glioblastoma. The rearrangement joins TRBV4-2 to TRBJ1-3, with D unresolved. In DNA form, the CDR3 reads TGTGCCAGCAGCCAAGATCCCGGGGTTTCTGGAAACACCATATATTTT. Translating gives CASSQDPGVSGNTIYF.